The 26 T cell receptor beta chains given below trace back to one sample, sequenced in a study of T cells after yellow fever vaccination. TCRdb analysed the 5' RACE reads with MiXCR anew, one entry per CDR3 protein. The repertoire includes 300,000 to 350,000 distinct CDR3 sequences, about 4% of them detected once, and roughly a quarter sits in the top ten. The sequencing used PBMCs, collected 5 days after the yellow fever booster vaccination. These receptors were obtained from a man aged 18 to 29 who received the YFV17D yellow fever vaccine.

The V gene is TRBV10-3, the J gene TRBJ2-7; 9 positions agree with TRBD2. This CDR3 has 14 residues. V lost 8 bases, J lost 3 bases, and 8 bases stayed unmatched. Germline-derived CDR1 and CDR2 are ENHRY and SYGVKD. The CDR3 loop is CAISSGTSRYEQYV. The CDR3 DNA reads as TGTGCCATCTCCTCCGGGACTAGCCGCTACGAGCAGTACGTC.

This clonotype was detected a few times. The rearrangement links TRBV6-2 or TRBV6-3 to TRBJ1-4; D is perhaps TRBD1 (5 bases). The CDR3 contains 17 residues. Germline V gives CDR1 MNHEY, CDR2 SVGEGT. V was shortened by 4 bases and J by 7 bases, with 22 bases between the two germline ends. The DNA of the CDR3 is TGTGCCAGCAGTTGGGCCGGGACCGCCGGCTATGGTGAAAAACTGTTTTTT. Amino acid sequence: CASSWAGTAGYGEKLFF.

The sample holds many counts of this clonotype. The gene calls are TRBV20-1 and TRBJ2-2; 12 nucleotides agree with TRBD2. Trimming at V came to 1 base and at J to 5 bases, leaving 8 bases not matched to a gene. This CDR3 is 17 amino acids long. Germline CDR1 reads DFQATT; CDR2 reads SNEGSKA (reference sequence). This CDR3 is CSARGTSGGSRTGELFF. CDR3 bases: TGCAGTGCTAGAGGAACTAGCGGGGGGTCTAGGACCGGGGAGCTGTTTTTT.

This clonotype showed up just a few times. The chain employs TRBV5-1 and TRBJ2-3; TRBD2 aligns across 8 bases. The CDR3 length is 15 residues. Germline assignment: CDR1 SGHRS and CDR2 YFSETQ. Trimming took 8 bases from V and 5 from J; bases not matched to a gene: 13. The CDR3 protein is CASSLLAGVRDTQYF. As DNA, the CDR3 is TGCGCCAGTTCCCTTCTAGCGGGCGTTAGAGATACGCAGTATTTT.

The rearrangement joins TRBV7-2 to TRBJ2-7, with TRBD1 matching over 9 bases. Unmatched junction bases numbered 6, after V lost 5 bases and J lost 4 bases. The CDR3 sequence is 14 residues long. CDR1 and CDR2 (germline): SGHTA, FQGNSA. CDR3 coding DNA: TGTGCCAGCAGCGGTGGGGGACAGGGATACGAGCAGTACGTC. This encodes CASSGGGQGYEQYV.

The sample holds many counts of this clonotype. The chain is built from TRBV6-5 and TRBJ2-3, with unresolved D. CDR1 and CDR2 from the germline V gene are MNHEY and SVGAGI. The CDR3 extends over 13 amino acids. The V end was cut by 10 bases, the J end by 0 bases, with 11 bases between. This CDR3 is CATWLESTDTQYF. CDR3 in DNA: TGTGCCACCTGGCTAGAGAGCACAGATACGCAGTATTTT.

This chain uses TRBV20-1 with TRBJ1-4; tentative D call: TRBD1 (5 bases). This CDR3 has 15 residues. From germline, CDR1 is DFQATT and CDR2 SNEGSKA (reference sequence). The V end lost 0 bases, the J end lost 5 bases, and 13 bases lay between the germline ends. CDR3 amino acids: CSARDWRGGNEKLFF. The CDR3 nucleotides are TGCAGTGCTAGAGATTGGCGGGGGGGGAATGAAAAACTGTTTTTT.

This clonotype was detected only a few times. The V call is TRBV4-3, the J call TRBJ2-5; D not certain. Per the germline V gene, CDR1 is LGHNA and CDR2 is YSLEER. This CDR3 region has 15 residues. V lost 0 bases, J lost 5 bases, and 13 bases lay in between. The CDR3 spells CASSQDPNYSETQYF. DNA for the CDR3: TGCGCCAGCAGCCAAGATCCCAACTATTCCGAGACCCAGTACTTC.

This clonotype was counted many times. The genes are TRBV20-1 and TRBJ1-2; unclear D gene. V was cut by 3 bases and J by 8 bases, with 4 bases left in between. Germline CDR1 and CDR2: DFQATT and SNEGSKA (reference sequence). This CDR3 is built from 9 residues. The CDR3 DNA follows: TGCAGTGCTAGTCCGGGCTACACCTTC. It codes for CSASPGYTF.

This clonotype appeared many times. The chain is built from TRBV5-1 and TRBJ2-3, with 7 bases matching TRBD2. CDR1 is SGHRS, CDR2 YFSETQ, per germline. V was pared by 0 bases and J by 4 bases, with 8 bases of the junction left unmatched. CDR3 length: 16 residues. CDR3 region: CASSLEGYAGADTQYF. The CDR3 DNA reads as TGCGCCAGCAGCTTGGAGGGGTACGCGGGGGCAGATACGCAGTATTTT.

This clonotype showed up just a few times. The chain joins TRBV5-4 to TRBJ1-3; D is uncertain. Germline V gene sequence: CDR1 SGHNT, CDR2 YYREEE (reference sequence). The CDR3 spans 14 residues. The V gene lost 0 bases and the J gene lost 4 bases, with 8 bases spanning the gap. DNA for the CDR3: TGTGCCAGCAGCTTGGCCAGCGCAGGAAACACCATATATTTT. Its translation: CASSLASAGNTIYF.

The table lists this clonotype with a few counts. This chain links TRBV12-3 or TRBV12-4 with TRBJ2-5, with a possible D match to TRBD1 (6 bases). This CDR3 has 12 amino acids. The V gene lost 6 bases and the J gene lost 3 bases, with 8 bases spanning the gap. The CDR3: CASRRTEETQYF. DNA for the CDR3: TGTGCCAGCAGACGGACAGAAGAGACCCAGTACTTC.

The sample holds many counts of this clonotype. The chain combines TRBV5-1 with TRBJ2-5; 10 bases fit TRBD2. Unmatched junction bases numbered 2, after V lost 4 bases and J lost 5 bases. Germline CDR1 reads SGHRS; CDR2 reads YFSETQ. CDR3 length equals 13 residues. CDR3 region: CASSISGGETQYF. The CDR3 coding sequence is TGCGCCAGCAGCATTAGCGGGGGGGAGACCCAGTACTTC.

This chain links TRBV6-5 with TRBJ1-2, with D maybe TRBD1 (6 bases). This CDR3 spans 15 amino acids. Trimming removed 0 bases at V and 7 bases at J, with 15 bases between. Germline lookup yields CDR1 MNHEY and CDR2 SVGAGI. This CDR3 is CASSYSFGGVSGYTF. DNA of the CDR3: TGTGCCAGCAGTTACTCGTTTGGGGGCGTAAGTGGCTACACCTTC.

This clonotype was counted many times. The J gene is TRBJ2-7, the V gene TRBV6-6; tentatively, D is TRBD1 or TRBD2 (5 bases each). The CDR3 runs to 15 residues. Germline CDR1 MNHNY, CDR2 SVGAGI (reference sequence). V dropped 6 bases and J dropped 0 bases, with 15 bases sitting between them. The CDR3 spells CASRFSSGASYEQYF. CDR3 sequence (DNA): TGTGCCAGCAGATTCTCTTCCGGGGCCTCCTACGAGCAGTACTTC.

This clonotype was counted ten times or more. This sequence joins TRBV5-1 and TRBJ1-1, with 10 positions matching TRBD1. The CDR3 is made up of 15 amino acids. The germline CDR1 and CDR2 sequences are SGHRS and YFSETQ. V shed 3 bases and J 6 bases; nucleotides not matched to a gene: 8. The CDR3 nucleotides read TGCGCCAGCAGCTCGCTTCCGGGACAGGGGTCTGAAGCTTTCTTT. Its translation: CASSSLPGQGSEAFF. The complete variable domain, with remaining parts taken from reference TRBV5-1 and TRBJ1-1, reads KAGVTQTPRYLIKTRGQQVTLSCSPISGHRSVSWYQQTPGQGLQFLFEYFSETQRNKGNFPGRFSGRQFSNSRSEMNVSTLELGDSALYLCASSSLPGQGSEAFFGQGTRLTVV.

This clonotype was detected many times. The chain has TRBV5-1 and TRBJ2-3; 12 bases map to TRBD2. The CDR3 is 16 amino acids. In germline, CDR1 is SGHRS, CDR2 YFSETQ. Trimming cost V 4 bases and J 5 bases; bases outside gene matches: 8. The CDR3 loop is CASSLPTSGGVDTQYF. The CDR3 DNA reads TGCGCCAGCAGCCTCCCGACTAGCGGGGGTGTAGATACGCAGTATTTT. Combining the CDR3 with reference TRBV5-1 and TRBJ2-3 gives the whole variable domain KAGVTQTPRYLIKTRGQQVTLSCSPISGHRSVSWYQQTPGQGLQFLFEYFSETQRNKGNFPGRFSGRQFSNSRSEMNVSTLELGDSALYLCASSLPTSGGVDTQYFGPGTRLTVL.

This clonotype was counted only a few times. The V and J genes are TRBV12-5 and TRBJ1-1; TRBD1 is a possible D gene (6 bases). CDR3 length: 15 residues. The germline CDR1 and CDR2 sequences are LGHNT and FRNRAP. Trimming removed 6 bases at V and 3 bases at J, with 17 bases between. CDR3 sequence (DNA): TGTGCTAGTGGCCGGTGGGGGGGCTTGGACACTGAAGCTTTCTTT. Its protein is CASGRWGGLDTEAFF. The whole variable domain, remainder taken from reference TRBV12-5 and TRBJ1-1, is DARVTQTPRHKVTEMGQEVTMRCQPILGHNTVFWYRQTMMQGLELLAYFRNRAPLDDSGMPKDRFSAEMPDATLATLKIQPSEPRDSAVYFCASGRWGGLDTEAFFGQGTRLTVV.

The sample holds many counts of this clonotype. The chain carries TRBV5-1 and TRBJ2-2, with 7 bases matching TRBD1. The CDR3 has 17 amino acids. The J segment lost 4 bases and the V segment lost 4 bases, leaving 13 bases of the junction unmatched. The germline CDR1 and CDR2 sequences are SGHRS and YFSETQ. CDR3 amino acids: CASSAPDRPAGTGELFF. CDR3 DNA sequence: TGCGCCAGCAGCGCACCGGACAGGCCGGCGGGCACCGGGGAGCTGTTTTTT.

This clonotype has more than one count but fewer than ten. The V and J genes are TRBV12-3 or TRBV12-4 and TRBJ2-5; no firm D call. Trimming took off 6 bases at V and 5 bases at J, with 10 bases between the two ends. The CDR3 is 12 residues long. CDR3 bases: TGTGCCAGCAGGAACTTTTTGGAGACCCAGTACTTC. Its translation: CASRNFLETQYF.

This clonotype was observed a few times. The chain employs TRBV6-5 and TRBJ1-2; D remains ambiguous. CDR1 and CDR2 from the germline V gene are MNHEY and SVGAGI. This CDR3 comprises 14 residues. Trimming took 0 bases from V and 0 from J, leaving 5 bases between them. This CDR3 is CASSYSISNYGYTF. The CDR3 coding sequence is TGTGCCAGCAGTTACTCGATTTCTAACTATGGCTACACCTTC.

The chain combines TRBV18 with TRBJ2-2; D gene ambiguous. This CDR3 has 14 amino acids. The V and J ends lost 6 bases and 5 bases respectively, with 13 bases between them. The V gene's germline CDR1 is KGHSH and CDR2 LQKENI. This CDR3 is CASSPRWGTGELFF. As DNA, the CDR3 is TGTGCCAGCTCTCCCCGCTGGGGAACCGGGGAGCTGTTTTTT.

In its sample, this clonotype was seen a few times. V gene TRBV27 combines with J gene TRBJ1-2, with 9 bases fitting TRBD1. Losses at the gene ends were 10 bases for V and 2 bases for J; bases not matched to a gene: 5. Germline V gives CDR1 MNHEY, CDR2 SMNVEV (reference sequence). The CDR3 is 13 amino acids. The CDR3 coding sequence is TGTGCCATCAACAGGGGGCGAAACTATGGCTACACCTTC. Residues: CAINRGRNYGYTF.

A few counts support this clonotype. The chain recombines TRBV7-2 with TRBJ2-5; tentatively, D is TRBD2 (6 bases). Germline values: CDR1 SGHTA, CDR2 FQGNSA. The length of the CDR3 is 14 residues. V was cut by 4 bases and J by 0 bases, with 9 bases left in between. The CDR3 coding sequence is TGTGCCAGCAGCTACCTAGCGAACCAAGAGACCCAGTACTTC. This gives the protein CASSYLANQETQYF.

This clonotype was seen only a few times. The chain is built from TRBV5-1 and TRBJ2-1; perhaps TRBD2 as D (6 bases). Germline values: CDR1 SGHRS, CDR2 YFSETQ. This CDR3 has 13 residues. V dropped 5 bases and J dropped 5 bases, with 11 bases sitting between them. The CDR3 bases are TGCGCCAGCAGGGACGGGGAGGACAATGAGCAGTTCTTC. Translated, it gives CASRDGEDNEQFF.

This clonotype was detected only a few times. The chain joins TRBV7-2 to TRBJ2-1, with 11 bases aligning to TRBD1. Germline assignment: CDR1 SGHTA and CDR2 FQGNSA. The CDR3 sequence is 16 residues long. V shed 3 bases and J 3 bases; nucleotides not matched to a gene: 4. In DNA form, the CDR3 reads TGTGCCAGCAGCTTCCCCGGGACAGGGGGCTACAATGAGCAGTTCTTC. Translated: CASSFPGTGGYNEQFF.